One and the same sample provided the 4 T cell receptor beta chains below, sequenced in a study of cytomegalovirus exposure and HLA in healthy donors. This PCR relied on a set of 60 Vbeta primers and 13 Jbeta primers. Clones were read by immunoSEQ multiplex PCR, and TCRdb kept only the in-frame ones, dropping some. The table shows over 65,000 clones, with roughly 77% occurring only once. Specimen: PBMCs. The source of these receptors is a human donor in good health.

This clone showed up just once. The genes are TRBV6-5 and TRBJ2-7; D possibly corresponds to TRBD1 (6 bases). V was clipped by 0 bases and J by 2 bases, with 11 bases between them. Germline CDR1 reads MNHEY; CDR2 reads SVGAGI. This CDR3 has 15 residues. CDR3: CASSYSIGQTYEQYF. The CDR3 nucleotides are TGTGCCAGCAGTTACTCGATCGGACAGACCTACGAGCAGTACTTC.

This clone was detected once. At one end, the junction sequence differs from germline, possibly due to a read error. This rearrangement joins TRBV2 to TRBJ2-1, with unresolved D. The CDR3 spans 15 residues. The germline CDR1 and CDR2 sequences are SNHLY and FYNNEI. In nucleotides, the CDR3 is TGTGCCAGCAGTGAAGCGCTTCTTGCGGTGAGAGGTTCGGTCTTC. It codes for CASSEALLAVRGSVF.

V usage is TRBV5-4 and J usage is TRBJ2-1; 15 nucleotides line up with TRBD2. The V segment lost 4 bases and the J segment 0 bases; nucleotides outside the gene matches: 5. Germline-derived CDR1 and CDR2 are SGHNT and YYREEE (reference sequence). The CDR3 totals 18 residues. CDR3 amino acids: CASSPGLAGGPSYNEQFF. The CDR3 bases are TGTGCCAGCAGCCCCGGACTAGCGGGGGGGCCCTCCTACAATGAGCAGTTCTTC.

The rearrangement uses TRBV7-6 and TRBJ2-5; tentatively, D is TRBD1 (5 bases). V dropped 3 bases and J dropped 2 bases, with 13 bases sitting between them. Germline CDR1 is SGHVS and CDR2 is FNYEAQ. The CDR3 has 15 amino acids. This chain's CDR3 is CASSLGDRLQETQYF. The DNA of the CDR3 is TGTGCCAGCAGCTTGGGCGACAGACTTCAAGAGACCCAGTACTTC.